The source of this T cell receptor beta chain is a study of radiation and T cells in renal cell carcinoma. Trimming stripped 6 bases from V and 2 bases from J, with 13 bases between. This CDR3 has 14 amino acids. The germline V gene encodes CDR1 LNHDA and CDR2 SQIVND (reference sequence). The assay was immunoSEQ multiplex PCR, and TCRdb's table has in-frame clones only and misses some. The repertoire holds some 22,000 clones, with approximately 80% as singletons. This sample's time point: baseline pretreatment blood. Treatment reported: 15 Gy SBRT to primary tumor, nephrectomy 4 weeks later. This specimen consisted of blood, obtained from a patient whose treatment included radiotherapy and nephrectomy. The sequence derives from a man aged 60 to 69 with renal cell carcinoma. The V and J genes are TRBV19 and TRBJ1-1; no firm D call. The CDR3 bases are TGTGCCAGTAGCCACAGATATACTAACACTGAAGCTTTCTTT. Its protein is CASSHRYTNTEAFF.